Here is one T cell receptor beta chain with its context. Its antigen is unidentified. The protocol was immunoSEQ multiplex PCR, while the TCRdb copy is restricted to in-frame clones and leaves out a portion. Here the sample spans 51,000 or so clones, about 86% being singletons. This specimen belongs to a study of T cell clones after liver transplantation. Study at large: TCRbeta sequencing after a pre-transplant mixed lymphocyte reaction identified graft-donor-reactive clones, later tracked in post-transplant blood. Graft-donor-reactive sequences were compared with third-party-reactive TCRbeta sequences from pre-transplant mixed lymphocyte reactions.

J lost 5 bases, V lost 5 bases, and 9 bases had no gene match. Germline V gives CDR1 SGHNT, CDR2 YYREEE (reference sequence). The length of the CDR3 is 15 residues. Study-wide results and caveats: In a couple of subjects, few donor cells limited the measurable donor-reactive repertoire. Post-transplant time points were not standardized, so conclusions are preliminary.

Sequencing was performed on CD8+ T cells from blood, taken 12 months after liver transplant. The origin of this receptor is a human patient who received a liver transplant. Some T cells could come from the graft donor. This sequence joins TRBV5-4 and TRBJ2-7; 11 bases fit TRBD1. CDR3 bases: TGTGCCAGCAGTGTACCCGGACAGGGGGCCGACGAGCAGTACTTC. Translating gives CASSVPGQGADEQYF.